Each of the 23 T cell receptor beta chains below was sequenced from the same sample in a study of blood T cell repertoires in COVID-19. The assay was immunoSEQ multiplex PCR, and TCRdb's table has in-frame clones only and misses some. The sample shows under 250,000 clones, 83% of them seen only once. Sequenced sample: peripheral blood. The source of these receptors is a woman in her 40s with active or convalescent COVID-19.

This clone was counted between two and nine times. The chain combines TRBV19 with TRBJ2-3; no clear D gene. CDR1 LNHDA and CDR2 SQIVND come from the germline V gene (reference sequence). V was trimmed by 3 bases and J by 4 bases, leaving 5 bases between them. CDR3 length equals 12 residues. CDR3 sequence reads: CASSISSDTQYF. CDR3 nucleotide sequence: TGTGCCAGTAGTATTAGTTCAGATACGCAGTATTTT.

The CDR3 region is CASSHPTSGSYEQYF. The CDR3 DNA sequence: TGCGCCAGCAGCCACCCGACTAGCGGGAGTTACGAGCAGTACTTC. This chain uses TRBV4-1 with TRBJ2-7; 12 bases align to TRBD2. J was trimmed by 4 bases and V by 3 bases; bases with no gene match: 4. Looked up from germline, CDR1 is MGHRA and CDR2 is YSYEKL. The CDR3 covers 15 residues.

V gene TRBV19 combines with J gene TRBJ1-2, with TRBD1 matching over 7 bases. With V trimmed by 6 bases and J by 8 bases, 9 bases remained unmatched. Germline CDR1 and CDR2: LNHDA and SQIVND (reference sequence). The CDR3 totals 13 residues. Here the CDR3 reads CASRNLGGWGYTF. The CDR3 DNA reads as TGTGCCAGTAGGAACTTAGGGGGCTGGGGCTACACCTTC. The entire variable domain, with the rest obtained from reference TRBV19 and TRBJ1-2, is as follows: DGGITQSPKYLFRKEGQNVTLSCEQNLNHDAMYWYRQDPGQGLRLIYYSQIVNDFQKGDIAEGYSVSREKKESFPLTVTSAQKNPTAFYLCASRNLGGWGYTFGSGTRLTVV.

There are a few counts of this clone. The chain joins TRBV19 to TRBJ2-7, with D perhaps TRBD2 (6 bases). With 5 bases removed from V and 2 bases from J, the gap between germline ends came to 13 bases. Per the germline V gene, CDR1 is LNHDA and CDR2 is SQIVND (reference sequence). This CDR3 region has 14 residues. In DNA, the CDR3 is TGTGCCAGTAGTTCCGCGCGGGGTACCTACGAGCAGTACTTC. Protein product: CASSSARGTYEQYF. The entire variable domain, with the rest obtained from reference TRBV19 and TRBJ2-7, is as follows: DGGITQSPKYLFRKEGQNVTLSCEQNLNHDAMYWYRQDPGQGLRLIYYSQIVNDFQKGDIAEGYSVSREKKESFPLTVTSAQKNPTAFYLCASSSARGTYEQYFGPGTRLTVT.

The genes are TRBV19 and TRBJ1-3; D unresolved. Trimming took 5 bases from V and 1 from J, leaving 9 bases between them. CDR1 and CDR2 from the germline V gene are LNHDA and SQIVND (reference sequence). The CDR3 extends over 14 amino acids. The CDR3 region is CASSVQVSGNTIYF. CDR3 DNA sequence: TGTGCCAGTAGTGTCCAGGTTTCTGGAAACACCATATATTTT.

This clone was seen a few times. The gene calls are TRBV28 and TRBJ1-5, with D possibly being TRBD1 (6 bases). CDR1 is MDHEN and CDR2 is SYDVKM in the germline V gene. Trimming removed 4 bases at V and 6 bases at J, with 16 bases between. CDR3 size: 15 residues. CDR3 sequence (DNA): TGTGCCAGCAGTTCGCCACAGGGTGGGGGTCAGCCCCAGCATTTT. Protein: CASSSPQGGGQPQHF.

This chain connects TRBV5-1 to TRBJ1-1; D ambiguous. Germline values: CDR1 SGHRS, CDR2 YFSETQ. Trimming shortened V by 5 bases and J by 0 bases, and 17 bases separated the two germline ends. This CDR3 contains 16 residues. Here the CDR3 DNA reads TGCGCCAGCAGGCCCCGAGGTGGAGGGATGAACACTGAAGCTTTCTTT. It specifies CASRPRGGGMNTEAFF.

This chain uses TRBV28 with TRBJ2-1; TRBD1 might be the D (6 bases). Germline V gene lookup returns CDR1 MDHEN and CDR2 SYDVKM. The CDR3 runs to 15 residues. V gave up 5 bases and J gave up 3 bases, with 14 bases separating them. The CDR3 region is CASSRVGQFYNEQFF. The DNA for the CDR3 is TGTGCCAGCAGTAGGGTTGGACAGTTCTACAATGAGCAGTTCTTC.

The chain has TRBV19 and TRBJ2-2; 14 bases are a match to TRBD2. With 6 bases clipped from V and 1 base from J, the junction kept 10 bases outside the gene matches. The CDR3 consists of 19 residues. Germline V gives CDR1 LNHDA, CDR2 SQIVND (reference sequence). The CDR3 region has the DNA TGTGCCAGTAGGGGACTAGCGGGGGTAATTCTAAGGAACACCGGGGAGCTGTTTTTT. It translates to CASRGLAGVILRNTGELFF.

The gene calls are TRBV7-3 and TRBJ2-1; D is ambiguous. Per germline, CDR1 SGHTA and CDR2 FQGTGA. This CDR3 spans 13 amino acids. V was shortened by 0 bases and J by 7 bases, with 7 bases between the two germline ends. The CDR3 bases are TGTGCCAGCAGCTTAACGATCAGTAATGAGCAGTTCTTC. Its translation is CASSLTISNEQFF.

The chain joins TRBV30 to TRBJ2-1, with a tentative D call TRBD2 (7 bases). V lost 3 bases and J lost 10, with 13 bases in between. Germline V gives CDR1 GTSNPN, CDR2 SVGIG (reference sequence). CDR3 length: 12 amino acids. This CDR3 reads CAWRAGAQEQFF. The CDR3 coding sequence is TGTGCCTGGAGGGCGGGGGCCCAGGAGCAGTTCTTC.

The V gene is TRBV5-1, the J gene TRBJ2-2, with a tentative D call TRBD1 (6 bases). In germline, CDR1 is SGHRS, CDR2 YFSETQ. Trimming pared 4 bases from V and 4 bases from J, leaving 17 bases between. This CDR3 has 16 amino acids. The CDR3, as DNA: TGCGCCAGCAGCCCAGGGGCTCGGCCGGGCACCGGGGAGCTGTTTTTT. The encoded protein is CASSPGARPGTGELFF.

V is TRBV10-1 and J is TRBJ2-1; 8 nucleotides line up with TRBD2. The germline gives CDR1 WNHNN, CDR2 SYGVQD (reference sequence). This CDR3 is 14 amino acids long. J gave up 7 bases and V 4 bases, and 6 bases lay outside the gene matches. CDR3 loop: CASSATGGLNEQFF. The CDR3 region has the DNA TGCGCCAGCAGTGCTACGGGAGGGCTGAATGAGCAGTTCTTC.

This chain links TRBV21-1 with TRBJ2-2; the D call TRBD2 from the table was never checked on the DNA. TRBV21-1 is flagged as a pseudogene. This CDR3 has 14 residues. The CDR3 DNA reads TGTGCCAGTAGGGCGGGGGGCACCACCGGGGAGCTGTTTTTT. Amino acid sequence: CASRAGGTTGELFF.

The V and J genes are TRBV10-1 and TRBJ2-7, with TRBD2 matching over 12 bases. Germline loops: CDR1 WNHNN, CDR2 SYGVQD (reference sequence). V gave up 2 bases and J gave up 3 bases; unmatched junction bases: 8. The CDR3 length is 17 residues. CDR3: CASSEKTSGSPYYEQYF. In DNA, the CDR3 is TGCGCCAGCAGTGAGAAGACTAGCGGGAGTCCCTACTACGAGCAGTACTTC.

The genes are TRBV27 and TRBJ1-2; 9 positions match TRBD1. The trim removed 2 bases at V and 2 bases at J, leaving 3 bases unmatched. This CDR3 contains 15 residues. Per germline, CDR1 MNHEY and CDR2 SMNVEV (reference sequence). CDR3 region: CASSLRTGGNYGYTF. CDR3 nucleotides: TGTGCCAGCAGTTTACGAACAGGGGGCAACTATGGCTACACCTTC.

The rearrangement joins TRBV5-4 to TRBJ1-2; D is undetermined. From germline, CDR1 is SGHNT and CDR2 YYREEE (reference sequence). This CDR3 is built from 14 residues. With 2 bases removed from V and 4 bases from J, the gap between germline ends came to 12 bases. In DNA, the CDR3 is TGTGCCAGCAGCTTCCAACAGTTAGGCTATGGCTACACCTTC. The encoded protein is CASSFQQLGYGYTF.

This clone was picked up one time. The CDR3 spells CASSFFSQDNEKLFF. CDR3 sequence (DNA): TGTGCCAGCAGCTTTTTTTCCCAGGATAATGAAAAACTGTTTTTT. The V gene is TRBV11-3, the J gene TRBJ1-4; D uncertain. CDR1 and CDR2 (germline): SGHNT, YENEEA. The V end was cut by 3 bases, the J end by 4 bases, with 12 bases between. The CDR3 is 15 residues long.

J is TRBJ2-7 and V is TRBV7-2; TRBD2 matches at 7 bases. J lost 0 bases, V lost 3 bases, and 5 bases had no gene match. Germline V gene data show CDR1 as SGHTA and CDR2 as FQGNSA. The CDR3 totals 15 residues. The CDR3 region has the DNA TGTGCCAGCAGCTTCGAGGGACTACACTCCTACGAGCAGTACTTC. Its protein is CASSFEGLHSYEQYF.

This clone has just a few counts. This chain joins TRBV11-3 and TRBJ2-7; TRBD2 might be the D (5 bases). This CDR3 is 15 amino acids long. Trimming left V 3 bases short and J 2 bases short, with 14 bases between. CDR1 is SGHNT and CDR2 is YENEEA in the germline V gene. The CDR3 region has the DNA TGTGCCAGCAGCTTTCGGGGTACCACCGCCTACGAGCAGTACTTC. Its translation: CASSFRGTTAYEQYF. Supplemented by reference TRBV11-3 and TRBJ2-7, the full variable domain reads EAGVVQSPRYKIIEKKQPVAFWCNPISGHNTLYWYLQNLGQGPELLIRYENEEAVDDSQLPKDRFSAERLKGVDSTLKIQPAELGDSAVYLCASSFRGTTAYEQYFGPGTRLTVT.

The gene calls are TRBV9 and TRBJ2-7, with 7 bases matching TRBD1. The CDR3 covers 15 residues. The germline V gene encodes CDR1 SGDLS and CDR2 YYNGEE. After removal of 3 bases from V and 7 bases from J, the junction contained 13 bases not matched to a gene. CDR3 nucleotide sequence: TGTGCCAGCAGCGGATCGACAGGGCCGGGGCCGGAGCAGTACTTC. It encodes CASSGSTGPGPEQYF.

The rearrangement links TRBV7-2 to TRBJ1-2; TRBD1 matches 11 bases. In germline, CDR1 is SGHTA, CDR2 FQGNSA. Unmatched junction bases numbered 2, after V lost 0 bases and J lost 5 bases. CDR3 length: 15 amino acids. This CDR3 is CASSLAGTGGYGYTF. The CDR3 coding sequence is TGTGCCAGCAGCTTAGCTGGGACAGGGGGATATGGCTACACCTTC.

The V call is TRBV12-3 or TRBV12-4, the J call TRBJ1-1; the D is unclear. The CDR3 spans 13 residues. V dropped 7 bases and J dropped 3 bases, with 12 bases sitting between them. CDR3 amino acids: CASTASGDTEAFF. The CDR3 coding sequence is TGTGCCAGCACCGCAAGCGGGGACACTGAAGCTTTCTTT.